The clone carrying this T cell receptor beta chain was counted once. The data stem from a study of T cell changes during pregnancy in multiple sclerosis. The method was immunoSEQ multiplex PCR; TCRdb's version includes in-frame clones alone and lacks a portion of them. Among 110,000 or so clones listed, around 93% were seen once. V was clipped by 0 bases and J by 8 bases; unmatched bases: 3. Germline V CDR1 and CDR2: SGHAT, FQNNGV. The CDR3 runs to 14 residues. The receptor was derived from a female donor with multiple sclerosis, enrolled in a pregnancy study. The source was peripheral blood, collected before pregnancy. This chain links TRBV11-2 with TRBJ2-1, with 8 bases aligning to TRBD2. The CDR3 nucleotides are TGTGCCAGCAGCTTAGAGGGACTAGATGATGAGCAGTTCTTC. Amino acid sequence: CASSLEGLDDEQFF. The complete variable domain, with remaining parts taken from reference TRBV11-2 and TRBJ2-1, reads EAGVAQSPRYKIIEKRQSVAFWCNPISGHATLYWYQQILGQGPKLLIQFQNNGVVDDSQLPKDRFSAERLKGVDSTLKIQPAKLEDSAVYLCASSLEGLDDEQFFGPGTRLTVL.